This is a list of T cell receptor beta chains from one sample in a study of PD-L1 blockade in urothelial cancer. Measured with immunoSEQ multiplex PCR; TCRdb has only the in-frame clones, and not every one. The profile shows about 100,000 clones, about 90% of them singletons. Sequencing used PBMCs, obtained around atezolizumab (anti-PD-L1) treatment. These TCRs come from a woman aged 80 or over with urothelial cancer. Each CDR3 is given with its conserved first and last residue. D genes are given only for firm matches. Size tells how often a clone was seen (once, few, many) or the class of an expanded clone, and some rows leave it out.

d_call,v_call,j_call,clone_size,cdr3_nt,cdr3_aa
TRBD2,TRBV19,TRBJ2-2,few,TGTGCCAGCCGACTAGCGGGAGGGAACACCGGGGAGCTGTTTTTT,CASRLAGGNTGELFF
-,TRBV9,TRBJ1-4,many,TGTGCCAGCAGCGAAAGGACCGGGACACCCAGGGGAAAACTGTTTTTT,CASSERTGTPRGKLFF
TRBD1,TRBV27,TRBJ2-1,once,TGTGCCAGCAGTTCGCGACAGGGAGTGGGGATCGATGAGCAGTTCTTC,CASSSRQGVGIDEQFF
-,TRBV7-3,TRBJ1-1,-,TGTGCCAGCAGCTTAACGGGGGGTGACACTGAAGCTTTCTTT,CASSLTGGDTEAFF
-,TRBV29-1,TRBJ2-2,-,TGCAGCGTTGAACGTCAGGAAACCGGGGAGCTGTTTTTT,CSVERQETGELFF
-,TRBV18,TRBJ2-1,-,TGTGCCAGCTCACCACCGACGGGGGGCGAACAATGGGGTGGTTTAAACAATGAGCAGTTCTTC,CASSPPTGGEQWGGLNNEQFF
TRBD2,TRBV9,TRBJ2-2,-,TGTGCCAGCAGCGTAGGGCTAGCGGGAGCAGGCGGGGAGCTGTTTTTT,CASSVGLAGAGGELFF
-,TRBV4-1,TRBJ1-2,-,TGCGCCAGCAGCCAAGAGGGAGGGCCAATAAACTATGGCTACACCTTC,CASSQEGGPINYGYTF
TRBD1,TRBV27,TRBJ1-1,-,TGTGCCAGCAGTTTTATTTCCGGGACAGGGGGCGGCACTGAAGCTTTCTTT,CASSFISGTGGGTEAFF
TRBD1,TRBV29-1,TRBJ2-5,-,TGCAGCGGCCGGGACAGGGGTTACCAAGAGACCCAGTACTTC,CSGRDRGYQETQYF
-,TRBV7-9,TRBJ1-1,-,TGTGCCAGCAGCTTAGGCGGCTTGGGCAGGGCAAAAGAAGCTTTCTTT,CASSLGGLGRAKEAFF
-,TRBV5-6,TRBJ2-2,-,TGTGCCAGCACCCGAGACCGGGCCGGGGAGCTGTTTTTT,CASTRDRAGELFF
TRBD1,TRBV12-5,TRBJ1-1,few,TGTCCCGGCAGATGTATACAGGGGGAGGTCACTGAAGCTTTCTTT,CPGRCIQGEVTEAFF
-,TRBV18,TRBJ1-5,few,TGTGCCAGCTCACCAACGAGGGATCAGCCCCAGCATTTT,CASSPTRDQPQHF
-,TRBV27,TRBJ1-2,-,TGTGCCAGCAGTTCCCGGCCGAGGGAAGGCTACACCTTC,CASSSRPREGYTF
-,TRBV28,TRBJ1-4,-,TGTGCCAGCAGGCGAGGAGGTTTAGAAAAACTGTTTTTT,CASRRGGLEKLFF
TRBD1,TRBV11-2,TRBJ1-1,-,TGTGCCAGCAGCTACGGGACAGACATAACTGAAGCTTTCTTT,CASSYGTDITEAFF
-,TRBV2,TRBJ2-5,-,TGTGCGTCGGGGGTCCAAGAGACCCAGTACTTC,CASGVQETQYF
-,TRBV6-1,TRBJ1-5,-,TGTGCCAGCAGTGCGACAGGATATAGCAATCAGCCCCAGCATTTT,CASSATGYSNQPQHF
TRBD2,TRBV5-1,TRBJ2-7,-,TGCGCCAGCAATACTTGGACTAGCGGGAGATCTGGCTACGAGCAGTACTTC,CASNTWTSGRSGYEQYF
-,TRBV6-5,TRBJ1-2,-,TGTGCCAGCAGTTACGAGGCTAGCTATGGCTACACCTTC,CASSYEASYGYTF
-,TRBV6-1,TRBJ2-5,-,TGTGCCAGCAGGGCAGCGGATGGGCAAGAGACCCAGTACTTC,CASRAADGQETQYF
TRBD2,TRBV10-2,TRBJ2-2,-,TGCGCCAGCGCCGGACTAGCTCGCACCGGGGAGCTGTTTTTT,CASAGLARTGELFF
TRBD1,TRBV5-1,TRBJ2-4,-,TGCGCCAGCAGCTTGGAAGGGGGCGCGAACATTCAGTACTTC,CASSLEGGANIQYF
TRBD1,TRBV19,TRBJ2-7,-,TGTGCCAGTAGTATGACGACAGGGCCCCCCTACGAGCAGTACTTC,CASSMTTGPPYEQYF
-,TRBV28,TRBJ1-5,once,TGTGCCAGCAGTTTAAGCGGGGGCCAGCCCCAGCATTTT,CASSLSGGQPQHF
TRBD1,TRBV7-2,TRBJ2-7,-,TGTGCCAGCAGCTTAGCTGGACAGGGGACTTACGAGCAGTACTTC,CASSLAGQGTYEQYF
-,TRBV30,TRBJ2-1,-,TGTGCCTGGAGTGTAAGAGTAGCTGACTCCTACAATGAGCAGTTCTTC,CAWSVRVADSYNEQFF
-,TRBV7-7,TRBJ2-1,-,TGTGCCAGCAGCTTAGCTGGCTTCTACAATGAGCAGTTCTTC,CASSLAGFYNEQFF
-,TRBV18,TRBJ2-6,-,TGTGCCAGCTCACCGACAGGCCCCTCTGGGGCCAACGTCCTGACTTTC,CASSPTGPSGANVLTF
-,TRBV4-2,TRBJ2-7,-,TGTGCCAGCAGACCGGAGGCCAGCCTCTACGAGCAGTACTTC,CASRPEASLYEQYF
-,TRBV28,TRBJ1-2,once,TGTGCCAGCAGTCTCCGAGGAGCTTATGGCTACACCTTC,CASSLRGAYGYTF
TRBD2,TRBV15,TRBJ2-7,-,TGTGCCACCAGCAGAGATGGGACTAGCGGCTACGAGCAGTACTTC,CATSRDGTSGYEQYF
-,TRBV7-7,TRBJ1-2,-,TGTGCCAGCAGCTTAGCTAGGGAGCGGTCTAACTATGGCTACACCTTC,CASSLARERSNYGYTF
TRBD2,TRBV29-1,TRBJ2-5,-,TGCAGCGTCCTGACTAGCGGGGGCCAGGGGGAGACCCAGTACTTC,CSVLTSGGQGETQYF
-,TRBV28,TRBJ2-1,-,TGTGCCAGCAGTTTAGTGGGGCCCGCCTACAATGAGCAGTTCTTC,CASSLVGPAYNEQFF
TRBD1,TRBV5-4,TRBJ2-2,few,TGTGCCAGCAGCCGCGACAGGGTGGATGCCGGGGAGCTGTTTTTT,CASSRDRVDAGELFF